This T cell receptor (beta chain) is drawn from a study of post-analysis software for immune sequencing data. Germline CDR1 is DFQATT and CDR2 is SNEGSKA (reference sequence). V was shortened by 2 bases and J by 1 base, with 9 bases between the two germline ends. This CDR3 region has 14 residues. As for this clonotype: Its antigen is currently unknown.

Unique-molecular-identifier-tagged TCR beta cDNA libraries were used. Approximately 500,000 cDNA molecules were recovered from an input of roughly 0.85 to 10 million T cells. MiXCR, run by TCRdb on the PCR reads, gives a single entry per CDR3 protein. There are about 500,000 distinct CDR3 sequences in the sample; roughly 45% occur only once, and over 10% lies in the top ten. Findings and caveats of the study: Patients with multiple sclerosis recorded significantly lower normalized Chao1 diversity than controls, the study found. Included in a set of about 5 TRBV segments more frequent in patients than controls were TRBV5-6, TRBV5-1 and TRBV20-1. Samples prepared in the same batch strongly co-clustered by F measure.

This TCR derives from a girl aged 10-17 years with multiple sclerosis. The material sequenced was blood. The V gene is TRBV20-1, the J gene TRBJ1-5; D not resolved. CDR3 in amino acids: CSARFGQSNQPQHF. As DNA, the CDR3 is TGCAGTGCTAGATTTGGTCAAAGCAATCAGCCCCAGCATTTT.